This T cell receptor (beta chain) is from a study of T cell responses to AZD1222 COVID-19 vaccine. Study outcomes and limitations: Close to half of all spike-specific TCRs reportedly target regions of the variants that are unmutated. The study sampled repertoires only after the peak T cell response.

Comments on this clone: Its antigen is as yet unknown.

Per the germline V gene, CDR1 is SGDLS and CDR2 is YYNGEE. The V end was cut by 0 bases, the J end by 5 bases, with 11 bases between. This CDR3 spans 15 amino acids. Produced via immunoSEQ multiplex PCR; TCRdb's table is partial and in-frame only. The sample shows tens of thousands of clones, around 80% of them seen only once. Analysis merged second doses at about 4 or about 12 weeks. This chain links TRBV9 with TRBJ1-4, with D possibly being TRBD1 (6 bases). This receptor was obtained from an adult who received the AZD1222 COVID-19 vaccine. Material: peripheral blood, obtained 28 days after the second AZD1222 dose. The CDR3, as DNA: TGTGCCAGCAGCGTAGGGACAGTACTCAATGAAAAACTGTTTTTT. This gives the protein CASSVGTVLNEKLFF.